Included here is one TCR beta chain sequence, with context. V dropped 2 bases and J dropped 2 bases, with 9 bases sitting between them. The CDR3 contains 14 residues. In germline, CDR1 is LNHDA, CDR2 SQIVND (reference sequence). TCRdb's copy holds only in-frame clones and misses some; the assay was immunoSEQ multiplex PCR. Among tens of thousands of clones listed, 60% to 75% were seen once. This sample was taken from a study of pediatric ulcerative colitis. One to two pinch biopsies were taken from the rectum during colonoscopy. The sequence was obtained from a boy younger than 18 with severe ulcerative colitis. Input material: gut tissue. V usage is TRBV19 and J usage is TRBJ1-1; D may be TRBD1 (6 bases). The CDR3 DNA reads TGTGCCAGTAGTATAACCGGGGGCAACACTGAAGCTTTCTTT. Its protein product is CASSITGGNTEAFF.